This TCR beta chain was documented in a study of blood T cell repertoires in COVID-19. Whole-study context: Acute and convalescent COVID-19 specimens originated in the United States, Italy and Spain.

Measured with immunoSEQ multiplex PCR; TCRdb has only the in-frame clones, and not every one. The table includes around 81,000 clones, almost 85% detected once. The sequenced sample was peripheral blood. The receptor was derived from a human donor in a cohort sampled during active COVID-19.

CDR3 in amino acids: CASSPFKGARSLMNTEAFF. In DNA form, the CDR3 reads TGTGCCAGCTCACCTTTCAAGGGGGCGCGGTCCCTGATGAACACTGAAGCTTTCTTT. The V and J genes are TRBV18 and TRBJ1-1; 7 bases agree with TRBD1. J lost 0 bases, V lost 3 bases, and 16 bases had no gene match. Germline V CDR1 and CDR2: KGHSH, LQKENI. This CDR3 contains 19 residues.